This T cell receptor (beta chain) is drawn from a study of blood T cell repertoires in COVID-19 (dated by TCRdb to 2018 to 2021). Broadly, across the study: For ImmuneRACE Cohort 3, a participant was defined as recovered based on two consecutive negative NP/OP PCR tests, clearance by a healthcare professional, or resolution of symptoms. Collaborator samples came from the United States, Italy and Spain and covered acute and convalescent phases of COVID-19. The material from the prospective study consisted of cDNA or gDNA derived from T cells, B-cell-depleted T cells, or PBMCs. Subjects who had been exposed to COVID-19, were actively infected with it, or had recovered from it provided the deeply sampled blood TCRbeta repertoires that made up the dataset. The repertoires were released in a freely available public database intended as a resource for research on the immune response to SARS-CoV-2. Samples came from the ongoing ImmuneRACE study (first 160 participants) plus 1,254 subjects from 6 global collaborators. A de-identified subject ID, COVID-19 status, age in years and sex were almost always included in the sample metadata. Where HLA class I and class II types were available, the types were taken from metadata supplied by the sample provider, not from assay-based typing.

On the study overall, not on this receptor specifically: How much clinical and demographic metadata was included differed by source and by participant, and the metadata was provided uncurated.

The immunoSEQ Assay, a bias-controlled multiplex PCR, was used to amplify TCRbeta CDR3 regions from genomic DNA. On the study's bioinformatics: The number of nucleated cells in each sample was estimated by amplification of reference gene primers within the assay. To quantify the absolute abundance of each unique TCRbeta CDR3 rearrangement, sequence reads were collapsed and filtered. For each sample, productive Simpson clonality was calculated by taking the square root of Simpson's diversity index across productive rearrangements. TCRdb carries this immuneACCESS record with in-frame sequences only. Its versions omit some clonotypes, under half of them owing to an unresolved V gene in the studies checked, with the rest unexplained. That table is the source of V, J and clone size, and D and trimming were worked out from the DNA. The sample table contains 400,000 or so clones; only one count was recorded for about 87% of them. The ten largest clonotypes hold 1.5% to 2.5% of the sample.

After removal of 4 bases from V and 0 bases from J, the junction retains 3 bases not matched to a gene. CDR1 and CDR2 (MNHEY, SVGAGI) derive from the germline V gene. From cysteine to phenylalanine, the CDR3 is 15 amino acids long. Left in the record is the CDR3 DNA by itself, 45 bases read in frame from the first base. About this clone itself: Its antigen specificity is not known. It has no much larger one-base neighbor in the sample; base qualities were not kept.

In the prospective study, participants were roughly 18 to 89 years old, resided in 20 to 30 geographic areas of the United States, and were enrolled through a virtual design. In the prospective study, participants were assigned to cohorts based on the clinical history participants reported in a screening survey and a study questionnaire. In the prospective study, mobile phlebotomists collected whole blood, serum and a nasopharyngeal or oropharyngeal swab from each participant. Participants in the prospective study had the option to provide additional blood draws and questionnaires over a roughly two-month period. Prospective study blood samples were shipped either frozen or at room temperature before DNA extraction.

In this chain, TRBV6-5 is recombined with TRBJ1-3; TRBD1 matches 7 bases in the middle. Material for sequencing was PBMCs or T cells enriched from blood (not recorded which). The TCR originated in a man aged 35 to 55 in a cohort exposed to, infected with or recovered from COVID-19 (not recorded which). The base sequence is TGTGCCAGCAGTTCGGGACAGAGCTCTGGAAACACCATATATTTT. Translation gives CASSSGQSSGNTIYF.